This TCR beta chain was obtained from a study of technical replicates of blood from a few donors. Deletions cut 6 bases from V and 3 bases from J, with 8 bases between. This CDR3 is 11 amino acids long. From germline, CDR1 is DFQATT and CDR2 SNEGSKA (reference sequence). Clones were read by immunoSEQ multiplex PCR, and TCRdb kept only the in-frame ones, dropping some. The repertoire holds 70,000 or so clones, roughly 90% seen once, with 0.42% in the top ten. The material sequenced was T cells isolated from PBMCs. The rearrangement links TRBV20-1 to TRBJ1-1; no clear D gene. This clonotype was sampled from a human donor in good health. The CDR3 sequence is CSAPGDTEAFF. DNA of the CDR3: TGCAGTGCCCCGGGTGACACTGAAGCTTTCTTT.